The sequence of this T cell receptor beta chain was determined in a study of blood T cells in healthy people across ages. Findings of the study overall: Higher diversity, along with more naive CD4+ cells, distinguished long-lived donors from aged donors.

The V end lost 5 bases, the J end lost 1 base, and 8 bases lay between the germline ends. This CDR3 has 12 amino acids. From germline, CDR1 is DFQATT and CDR2 SNEGSKA (reference sequence). Comments on this clonotype: Its antigen is unknown.

Primers used in a second PCR of about 7 to 12 cycles were a sample-barcoded 5' primer and a J-beta primer mix. From the 5' RACE reads, TCRdb called clonotypes with MiXCR, one entry per CDR3 protein. The sample consists of over 1,500,000 distinct CDR3 sequences, 30% to 40% of them appearing once. The sequence was obtained from a human donor in good health. Sequenced input: blood. The chain recombines TRBV20-1 with TRBJ1-1; no reliable D call. The CDR3 nucleotides read TGCAGTGCTTACATTGAGAACACTGAAGCTTTCTTT. It specifies CSAYIENTEAFF.